This TCR beta chain was captured by sequencing in a study of blood T cell repertoires in COVID-19. In the study overall: Samples of COVID-19 (acute and convalescent) were obtained from the United States, Italy and Spain.

Authors' data handling: The assay estimated nucleated cells by amplifying reference gene primers. Repertoires were generated with immunoSEQ multiplex PCR, while TCRdb's copy carries only in-frame clones and drops some. That table gives V, J and clone size, and the DNA gave D and trimming. The sample holds approximately 170,000 clones, 85% to 90% seen once. The CDR3 loop spans 13 amino acids. V lost 5 bases, J lost 10 bases, and 17 bases lay in between. This sequence was found in a woman at least 80 years old in a cohort sampled during active or convalescent COVID-19. Specimen: peripheral blood. The rearrangement uses TRBV12-3 or TRBV12-4 and TRBJ1-1; D unclear. The CDR3 DNA follows: TGTGCCAGCAGTCCAACGCGAGGGTTAGGAGCTTTCTTT. It codes for CASSPTRGLGAFF.